These T cell receptor beta chains were read from a single sample in a study of vaccination and CD4 T cells after COVID-19. TCRdb reprocessed the PCR reads via MiXCR and lists one record per CDR3 protein. This table has 21,000 or so distinct CDR3 sequences, roughly three fifths appearing once. Sequencing used CD4+ T cells from blood, obtained before SARS-CoV-2 vaccination. Receptors originate from a human donor who had recovered from COVID-19. CDR3s include the opening cysteine and the closing phenylalanine or tryptophan. The order of the fields is J gene, V gene, clone size, D gene, CDR3 DNA, CDR3 protein. The D gene is left open where the match is weak. Size is omitted from some rows. Given values are once, few, many or a class for expanded clones.

>TRBJ2-7|TRBV6-5|few|TRBD1
TGTGCCAGCAGTTACCGCGGACAGGGGGCCGCCTACGAGCAGTACTTC
CASSYRGQGAAYEQYF
>TRBJ1-2|TRBV7-3|few|NA
TGTGCCAGCAGCTTAATGGGGGGGGACACCAGCTACACCTTC
CASSLMGGDTSYTF
>TRBJ2-3|TRBV6-5|NA|NA
TGTGCCAGCAGTTCCCTAGGATTCACAGATACGCAGTATTTT
CASSSLGFTDTQYF
>TRBJ1-6|TRBV6-1|NA|NA
TGTGCCAGCAATTTAGACAGCTTGAGCAGTTCACCCCTCCACTTT
CASNLDSLSSSPLHF
>TRBJ1-2|TRBV27|NA|NA
TGTGCCAGCACCTCACCTGGGGGGGGTGGCTACACCTTC
CASTSPGGGGYTF
>TRBJ2-7|TRBV28|NA|TRBD2
TGTGCCAGCAGTACGCCCCAACTAGCGGGAGACGAGCAGTACTTC
CASSTPQLAGDEQYF
>TRBJ1-3|TRBV19|NA|NA
TGTGCCAGTAGTATTGCTTGGGGAGGAGACACCATATATTTT
CASSIAWGGDTIYF
>TRBJ2-7|TRBV12-3/TRBV12-4|NA|NA
TGTGCCAGCAAGGGTGGCAGGGCAGGGTACGAGCAGTACTTC
CASKGGRAGYEQYF
>TRBJ2-1|TRBV20-1|once|NA
TGCAGTGCTAGAAAAACCCTCGGCGGATACAATGAGCAGTTCTTC
CSARKTLGGYNEQFF
>TRBJ2-3|TRBV4-1|NA|TRBD2
TGCGCCAGCAGCCAAGAGCGCCCGGGAGGGCAGTATTTT
CASSQERPGGQYF
>TRBJ2-5|TRBV24-1|few|NA
TGTGCCACCAGTGATTCCAAACCCGGGGCCCTGTCCCAGTACTTC
CATSDSKPGALSQYF
>TRBJ2-7|TRBV15|NA|TRBD2
TGTGCCACCAGCAGATACAGACCCGGACTAGCGGGTAAATCCTACGAGCAGTACTTC
CATSRYRPGLAGKSYEQYF
>TRBJ2-3|TRBV20-1|NA|NA
TGCAGTGTGGCCGGCGGAATCACAGATACGCAGTATTTT
CSVAGGITDTQYF
>TRBJ2-3|TRBV2|once|TRBD1
TGTGCGGATCGTGGGGGACAGGTAACAGATACGCAGTATTTT
CADRGGQVTDTQYF
>TRBJ2-3|TRBV20-1|NA|TRBD2
TGCAGTGCTAGAGATGGGCGGGAGTCGACAGATACGCAGTATTTT
CSARDGRESTDTQYF
>TRBJ2-3|TRBV28|NA|NA
TGTGCCAGCAGTAATTCACAGGGAGAATATTTCACAGATACGCAGTATTTT
CASSNSQGEYFTDTQYF
>TRBJ2-3|TRBV7-3|once|NA
TGTGCCAGCAGCCGAGGAGAGGGGTTCAACACAGATACGCAGTATTTT
CASSRGEGFNTDTQYF
>TRBJ2-5|TRBV10-3|few|TRBD2
TGTGCCAGCAGTTACGGCGGGGGACCGGAGACCCAGTACTTC
CASSYGGGPETQYF
>TRBJ1-5|TRBV20-1|NA|TRBD1
TGCAGTGCTCATCAGGGGGCGCGACAGCCCCAGCATTTT
CSAHQGARQPQHF
>TRBJ2-5|TRBV6-1|NA|TRBD2
TGTGCCAGCAGACCTCGTAGCGGGACTGGAGAGACCCAGTACTTC
CASRPRSGTGETQYF
>TRBJ2-3|TRBV7-8|NA|TRBD2
TGTGCCAGCAGCGGGCTAGCGGGAGATGCAGATACGCAGTATTTT
CASSGLAGDADTQYF
>TRBJ2-5|TRBV20-1|NA|TRBD1
TGCAGTGCTGGCGACAGGGTGGTGGAGACCCAGTACTTC
CSAGDRVVETQYF
>TRBJ2-1|TRBV2|NA|NA
TGTGCCAGCAGCCTCGCGGGACCCTACAATGAGCAGTTCTTC
CASSLAGPYNEQFF
>TRBJ1-1|TRBV28|NA|NA
TGTGCCAGCAGACTAGGGTACACTGAAGCTTTCTTT
CASRLGYTEAFF
>TRBJ1-2|TRBV20-1|NA|NA
TGCAGTGCTAGCCAGGGGAATTCTAACTATGGCTACACCTTC
CSASQGNSNYGYTF
>TRBJ1-2|TRBV28|few|TRBD1
TGTGCCAGCAGTTATTCCGGACAGGGCTATGGCTACACCTTC
CASSYSGQGYGYTF
>TRBJ2-7|TRBV28|NA|NA
TGTGCCAGCAGTTTACAGGGGAGGTACTACGAGCAGTACTTC
CASSLQGRYYEQYF
>TRBJ2-7|TRBV15|few|TRBD1
TGTGCCACCAGCGGAGGACAGGAGTTCGACGAGCAGTACTTC
CATSGGQEFDEQYF
>TRBJ2-1|TRBV7-9|NA|NA
TGTGCCAGCAGCTTAGGGGACAGCACCCTCTGGGAGGACAATGAGCAGTTCTTC
CASSLGDSTLWEDNEQFF
>TRBJ2-5|TRBV20-1|NA|TRBD2
TGCAGTGCTATAGGGACTAGCGGGTCAGAGACCCAGTACTTC
CSAIGTSGSETQYF
>TRBJ1-1|TRBV7-9|few|NA
TGTGCCAGCAGCCTAGACATGAACACTGAAGCTTTCTTT
CASSLDMNTEAFF
>TRBJ2-7|TRBV6-1|NA|TRBD1
TGTGCCAGCAGGGTTCGACAGGGCTACGAGCAGTACTTC
CASRVRQGYEQYF
>TRBJ1-5|TRBV4-1|NA|NA
TGCGCCAGCAGCCAAGATCCCTTTTCTTGGGGTAGCCCCAATCAGCCCCAGCATTTT
CASSQDPFSWGSPNQPQHF
>TRBJ2-3|TRBV5-1|NA|NA
TGCGCCAGCAGCTTGATGACAGATACGCAGTATTTT
CASSLMTDTQYF
>TRBJ2-7|TRBV28|once|TRBD1
TGTGCCAGCAGATCCCGGGACAGTTCCTACGAGCAGTACTTC
CASRSRDSSYEQYF
>TRBJ1-6|TRBV7-8|NA|NA
TGTGCCAGCAGCCCGCCCTCAGGGCTAGTTGATTCACCCCTCCACTTT
CASSPPSGLVDSPLHF
>TRBJ2-3|TRBV19|few|NA
TGTGCCAGTAGTACGAAGACTTCGATGCTAGATACGCAGTATTTT
CASSTKTSMLDTQYF
>TRBJ2-6|TRBV6-1|NA|NA
TGTGCCAGCAGTGGCGGCAGTAGGGGGACTGGGGCCAACGTCCTGACTTTC
CASSGGSRGTGANVLTF
>TRBJ2-7|TRBV28|NA|TRBD2
TGTGCCAGCCTCGGGGCTAGCGGGAGCGGTGAGCAGTACTTC
CASLGASGSGEQYF
>TRBJ2-4|TRBV20-1|few|TRBD1
TGCAGTGTACCGGGACAGGGCCAAGGAAACATTCAGTACTTC
CSVPGQGQGNIQYF
>TRBJ1-2|TRBV7-9|NA|TRBD1
TGTGCCAGCAGCTCTCCGGGACAGGGGATTGGCTACACCTTC
CASSSPGQGIGYTF
>TRBJ1-5|TRBV28|NA|TRBD1
TGTGCCAGCAGTTTAAAGAGCCGCCTACAGGGGTTGGGCAATCAGCCCCAGCATTTT
CASSLKSRLQGLGNQPQHF
>TRBJ2-3|TRBV4-2|NA|NA
TGTGCCAGCAGCCAAGATCTTGCATATACGCAGTATTTT
CASSQDLAYTQYF
>TRBJ1-4|TRBV19|NA|NA
TGTGCCAGTAGCCCCGGGAGGAATCTGGAAAAACTGTTTTTT
CASSPGRNLEKLFF
>TRBJ1-2|TRBV6-5|NA|NA
TGTGCCAGCAGTTACTCGCAGAGCTACACCTTC
CASSYSQSYTF
>TRBJ1-6|TRBV6-1|NA|NA
TGTGCCAGCAGCAACACCCGTTCCCAGATTTCACCCCTCCACTTT
CASSNTRSQISPLHF
>TRBJ2-3|TRBV6-1|NA|NA
TGTGCCAGCATGATACTCACAGATACGCAGTATTTT
CASMILTDTQYF